One sample yielded the 9 T cell receptor beta chains listed below, sequenced in a study of T cells in localized non-small cell lung cancer. The table came from immunoSEQ multiplex PCR; TCRdb's copy has only in-frame clones and leaves some out. Counted here are approximately 150,000 clones, 89% occurring once; the ten biggest clones make up 1.7%. The input for sequencing was peripheral blood, taken before any cancer treatment. Receptors originate from an older female donor with stage I lung adenocarcinoma.

In its sample, this clone was seen once. The chain couples TRBV5-4 to TRBJ2-7; no reliable D call. The CDR3 is made up of 16 amino acids. V lost 4 bases and J lost 4, with 21 bases in between. From germline, CDR1 is SGHNT and CDR2 YYREEE (reference sequence). The CDR3 loop is CASSPGPTALDYEQYF. CDR3 nucleotides: TGTGCCAGCAGCCCAGGCCCGACTGCCCTCGATTACGAGCAGTACTTC.

The chain uses TRBV9 and TRBJ2-1; D unresolved. V was shortened by 0 bases and J by 8 bases, with 9 bases between the two germline ends. Per germline, CDR1 SGDLS and CDR2 YYNGEE. The CDR3 runs 13 residues. CDR3 sequence: CASSVAVGYEQFF. Here the CDR3 DNA reads TGTGCCAGCAGCGTAGCGGTAGGCTATGAGCAGTTCTTC.

The chain couples TRBV28 to TRBJ2-3; either TRBD1 or TRBD2 may fit D (5 bases each). V lost 5 bases and J 2 bases, leaving 14 bases between the germline ends. The CDR3 is 15 residues long. The germline V gene has CDR1 MDHEN and CDR2 SYDVKM. The CDR3 region is CASSQDRDPTDTQYF. CDR3 sequence (DNA): TGTGCCAGCAGTCAAGACCGGGACCCCACAGATACGCAGTATTTT.

This rearrangement joins TRBV28 to TRBJ2-5; maybe TRBD2 (6 bases). The CDR3 is 13 amino acids. With 2 bases removed from V and 4 bases from J, the gap between germline ends came to 8 bases. Germline V gives CDR1 MDHEN, CDR2 SYDVKM. The CDR3 DNA follows: TGTGCCAGCAGTTTAGCGGGGCTAGAGACCCAGTACTTC. Protein: CASSLAGLETQYF. Supplemented by reference TRBV28 and TRBJ2-5, the full variable domain reads DVKVTQSSRYLVKRTGEKVFLECVQDMDHENMFWYRQDPGLGLRLIYFSYDVKMKEKGDIPEGYSVSREKKERFSLILESASTNQTSMYLCASSLAGLETQYFGPGTRLLVL.

This rearrangement joins TRBV7-2 to TRBJ2-1; D is possibly TRBD1 or TRBD2 (6 bases each). V lost 5 bases to trimming and J lost 10 bases, with 18 bases between them. Germline-derived CDR1 and CDR2 are SGHTA and FQGNSA. The CDR3 contains 14 residues. The CDR3 loop is CASSLPTQGREQFF. CDR3 DNA: TGTGCCAGCAGCCTACCCACCCAGGGGAGGGAGCAGTTCTTC. Full variable domain (outside the CDR3, taken from reference TRBV7-2 and TRBJ2-1): GAGVSQSPSNKVTEKGKDVELRCDPISGHTALYWYRQSLGQGLEFLIYFQGNSAPDKSGLPSDRFSAERTGGSVSTLTIQRTQQEDSAVYLCASSLPTQGREQFFGPGTRLTVL.

The V call is TRBV25-1, the J call TRBJ2-3; D not resolved. Trimming removed 4 bases at V and 7 bases at J, with 3 bases between. CDR1 and CDR2 from the germline V gene are MGHDK and SYGVNS. The CDR3 is 10 amino acids. The CDR3 nucleotides are TGTGCCAGCAGTGGTCATACGCAGTATTTT. Encoded protein: CASSGHTQYF.

This chain links TRBV28 with TRBJ1-2, with D uncertain. The CDR3 spans 13 residues. Between the trimmed V and J ends, which lost 7 bases and 3 bases, there was a span of 12 bases. Germline V gene lookup returns CDR1 MDHEN and CDR2 SYDVKM. As DNA, the CDR3 is TGTGCCAGCACCCGGGGTGATGACTATGGCTACACCTTC. Translating it yields CASTRGDDYGYTF.

The V gene is TRBV6-1, the J gene TRBJ1-5; 10 bases map to TRBD1. The CDR3 extends over 16 amino acids. V lost 2 bases, J lost 5 bases, and 6 bases stayed unmatched. CDR1 MNHNS and CDR2 SASEGT come from the germline V gene. The CDR3 loop reads CASSELSGQGYQPQHF. CDR3 DNA sequence: TGTGCCAGCAGTGAATTGTCGGGACAGGGGTATCAGCCCCAGCATTTT.

This clone appeared a single time. The rearrangement links TRBV7-3 to TRBJ2-3; 14 nucleotides align to TRBD2. Trimming cost V 2 bases and J 7 bases; bases outside gene matches: 5. Looked up from germline, CDR1 is SGHTA and CDR2 is FQGTGA. This CDR3 has 16 residues. The chain's CDR3 is CASSLGTSGRSNTQYF. In nucleotides, the CDR3 is TGTGCCAGCAGCTTAGGGACTAGCGGGAGATCGAATACGCAGTATTTT.